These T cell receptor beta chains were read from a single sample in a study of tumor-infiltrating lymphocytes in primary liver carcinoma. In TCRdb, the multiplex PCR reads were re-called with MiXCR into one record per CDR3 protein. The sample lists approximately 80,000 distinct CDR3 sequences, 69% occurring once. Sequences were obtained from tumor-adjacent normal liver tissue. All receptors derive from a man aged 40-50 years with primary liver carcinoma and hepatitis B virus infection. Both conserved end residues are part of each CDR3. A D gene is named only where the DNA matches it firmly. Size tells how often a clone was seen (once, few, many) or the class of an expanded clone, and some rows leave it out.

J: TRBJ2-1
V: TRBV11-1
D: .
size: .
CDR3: CATAGAYDEQSF
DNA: TGTGCCACCGCAGGGGCCTACGATGAGCAGTCCTTC

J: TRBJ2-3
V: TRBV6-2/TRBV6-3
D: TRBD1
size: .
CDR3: CASSLVGQGAMVTQYF
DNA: TGTGCCAGCAGCCTCGTGGGACAGGGGGCAATGGTTACGCAGTATTTT

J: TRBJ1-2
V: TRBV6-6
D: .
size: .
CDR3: CATTHETYRTTKGYGYTF
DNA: TGTGCCACCACTCATGAAACGTATAGGACAACGAAAGGCTATGGCTACACCTTC

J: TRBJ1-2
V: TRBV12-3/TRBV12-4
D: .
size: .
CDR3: CTSSLTGLVGYTF
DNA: TGTACCAGCAGTTTAACAGGGCTAGTCGGCTACACCTTC

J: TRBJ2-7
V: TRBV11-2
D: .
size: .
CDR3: CASTKWVEQYF
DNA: TGTGCCAGCACAAAATGGGTTGAGCAGTACTTT

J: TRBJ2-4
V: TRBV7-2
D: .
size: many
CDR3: CASSLGGEGNIQYF
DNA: TGTGCCAGCAGCTTAGGGGGAGAAGGAAACATTCAGTACTTC

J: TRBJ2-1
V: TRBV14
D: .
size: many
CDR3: CASSQGLGQVYNEQFF
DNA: TGTGCCAGCAGCCAAGGACTAGGTCAAGTTTACAATGAGCAGTTCTTC

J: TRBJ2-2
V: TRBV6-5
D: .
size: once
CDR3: CASSYSTVAGANTGELLF
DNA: TGTGCCAGCAGTTACTCGACTGTAGCAGGGGCGAACACCGGGGAGCTGTTATTT

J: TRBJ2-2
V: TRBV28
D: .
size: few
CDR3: CASKDAGLNTGELFF
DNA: TGTGCCAGCAAGGATGCGGGACTGAACACCGGGGAGCTGTTTTTT

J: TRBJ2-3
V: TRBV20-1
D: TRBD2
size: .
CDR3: CSAVTSGSTDTQYF
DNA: TGCAGTGCCGTCACTAGCGGGAGCACAGATACGCAGTATTTT

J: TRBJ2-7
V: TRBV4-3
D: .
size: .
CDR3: CASSQELTVASYEQYF
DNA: TGCGCCAGCAGCCAGGAACTAACGGTCGCATCCTACGAGCAGTACTTC

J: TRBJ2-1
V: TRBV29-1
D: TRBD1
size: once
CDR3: CSRLPRQGVDEQFF
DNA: TGCAGCAGATTGCCGAGACAGGGGGTGGATGAGCAGTTCTTC

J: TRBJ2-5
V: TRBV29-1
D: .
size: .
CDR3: CSVRLIGGETQYF
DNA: TGCAGCGTCCGCCTGATAGGCGGGGAGACACAGTACTTC

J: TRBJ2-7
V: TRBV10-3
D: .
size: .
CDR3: CATSEGNELYF
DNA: TGTGCCACGTCCGAGGGAAACGAGCTATACTTC

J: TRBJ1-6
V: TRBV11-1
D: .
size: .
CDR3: CASSRTLDSHLHF
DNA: TGTGCCAGCAGCCGGACACTGGATTCACACCTCCACTTT